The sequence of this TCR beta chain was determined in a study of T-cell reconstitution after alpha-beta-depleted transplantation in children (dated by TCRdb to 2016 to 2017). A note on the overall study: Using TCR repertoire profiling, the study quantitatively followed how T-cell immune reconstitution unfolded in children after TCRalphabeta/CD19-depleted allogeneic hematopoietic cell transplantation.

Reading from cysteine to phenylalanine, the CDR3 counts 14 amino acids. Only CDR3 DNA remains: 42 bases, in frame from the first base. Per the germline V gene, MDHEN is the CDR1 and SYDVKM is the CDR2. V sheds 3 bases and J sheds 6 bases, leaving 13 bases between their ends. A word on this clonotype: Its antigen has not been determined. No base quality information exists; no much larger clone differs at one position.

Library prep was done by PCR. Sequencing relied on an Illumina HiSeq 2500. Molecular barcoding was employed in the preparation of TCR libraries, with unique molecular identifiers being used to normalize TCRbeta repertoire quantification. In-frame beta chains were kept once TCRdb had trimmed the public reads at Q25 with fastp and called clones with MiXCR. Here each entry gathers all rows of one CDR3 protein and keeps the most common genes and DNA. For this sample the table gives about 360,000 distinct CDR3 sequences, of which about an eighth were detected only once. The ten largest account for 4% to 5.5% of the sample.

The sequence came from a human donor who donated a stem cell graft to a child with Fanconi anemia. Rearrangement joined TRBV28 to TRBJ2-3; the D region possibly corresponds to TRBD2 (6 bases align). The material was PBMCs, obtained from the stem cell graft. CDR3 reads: CASSLRGGSDTQYF. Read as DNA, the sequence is TGTGCCAGCAGTTTGCGGGGCGGGTCGGATACGCAGTATTTT.